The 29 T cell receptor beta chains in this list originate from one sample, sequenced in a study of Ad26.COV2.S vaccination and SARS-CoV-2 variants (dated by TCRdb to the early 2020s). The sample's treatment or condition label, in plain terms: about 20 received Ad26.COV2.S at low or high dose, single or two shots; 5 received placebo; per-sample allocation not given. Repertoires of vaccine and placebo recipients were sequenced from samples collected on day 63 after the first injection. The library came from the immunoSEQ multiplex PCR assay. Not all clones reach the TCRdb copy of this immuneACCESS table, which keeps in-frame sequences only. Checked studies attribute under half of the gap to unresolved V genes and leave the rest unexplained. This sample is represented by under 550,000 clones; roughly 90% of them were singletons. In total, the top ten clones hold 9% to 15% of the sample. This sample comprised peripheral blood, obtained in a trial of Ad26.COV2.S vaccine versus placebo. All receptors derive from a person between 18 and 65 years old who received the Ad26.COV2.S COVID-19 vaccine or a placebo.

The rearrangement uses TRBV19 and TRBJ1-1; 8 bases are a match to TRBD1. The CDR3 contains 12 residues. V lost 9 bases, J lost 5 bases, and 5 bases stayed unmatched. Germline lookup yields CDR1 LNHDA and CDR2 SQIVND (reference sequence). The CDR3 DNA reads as TGTGCCAGCGGACAGGGAGGGACTGAAGCTTTCTTT. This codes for CASGQGGTEAFF.

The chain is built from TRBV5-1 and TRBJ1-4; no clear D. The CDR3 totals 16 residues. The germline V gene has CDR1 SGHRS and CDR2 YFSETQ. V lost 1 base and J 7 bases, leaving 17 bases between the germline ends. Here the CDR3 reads CASSLNPATRGEKLFF. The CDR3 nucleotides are TGCGCCAGCAGCTTGAACCCGGCCACACGGGGTGAAAAACTGTTTTTT. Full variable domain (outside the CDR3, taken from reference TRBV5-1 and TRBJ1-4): KAGVTQTPRYLIKTRGQQVTLSCSPISGHRSVSWYQQTPGQGLQFLFEYFSETQRNKGNFPGRFSGRQFSNSRSEMNVSTLELGDSALYLCASSLNPATRGEKLFFGSGTQLSVL.

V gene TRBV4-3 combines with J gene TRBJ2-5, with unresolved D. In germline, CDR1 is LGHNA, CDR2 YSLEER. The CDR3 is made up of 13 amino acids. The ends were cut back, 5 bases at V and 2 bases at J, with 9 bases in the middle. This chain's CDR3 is CASSGDRQETQYF. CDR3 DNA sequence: TGCGCCAGCAGCGGGGATAGACAAGAGACCCAGTACTTC.

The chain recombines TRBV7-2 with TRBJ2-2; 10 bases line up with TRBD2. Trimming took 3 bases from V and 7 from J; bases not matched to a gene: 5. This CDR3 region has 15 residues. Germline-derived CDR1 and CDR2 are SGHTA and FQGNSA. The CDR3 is CASSLGLARSGELFF. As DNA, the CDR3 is TGTGCCAGCAGCTTGGGACTAGCGCGTAGCGGGGAGCTGTTTTTT.

The CDR3 region is CASSGSHNTGELFF. CDR3 sequence (DNA): TGTGCCAGCTCGGGGTCCCACAACACCGGGGAGCTGTTTTTT. The chain combines TRBV27 with TRBJ2-2; D may be TRBD2 (5 bases). Per the germline V gene, CDR1 is MNHEY and CDR2 is SMNVEV (reference sequence). Trimming shortened V by 8 bases and J by 2 bases, and 12 bases separated the two germline ends. The CDR3 contains 14 residues.

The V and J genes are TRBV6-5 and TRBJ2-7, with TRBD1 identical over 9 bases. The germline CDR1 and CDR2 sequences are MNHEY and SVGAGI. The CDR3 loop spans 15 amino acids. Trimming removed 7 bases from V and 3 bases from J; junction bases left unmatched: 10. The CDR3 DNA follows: TGTGCCAGCACCGAGGGGGGGACAGGGTACTACGAGCAGTACTTC. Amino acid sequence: CASTEGGTGYYEQYF.

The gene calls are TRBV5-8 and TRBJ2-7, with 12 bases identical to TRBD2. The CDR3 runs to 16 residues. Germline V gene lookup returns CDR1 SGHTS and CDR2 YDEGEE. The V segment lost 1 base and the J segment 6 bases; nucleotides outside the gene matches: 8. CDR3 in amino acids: CASSLIRLAGEPEQYF. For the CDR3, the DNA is TGTGCCAGCAGCTTGATTCGACTAGCGGGAGAACCCGAGCAGTACTTC.

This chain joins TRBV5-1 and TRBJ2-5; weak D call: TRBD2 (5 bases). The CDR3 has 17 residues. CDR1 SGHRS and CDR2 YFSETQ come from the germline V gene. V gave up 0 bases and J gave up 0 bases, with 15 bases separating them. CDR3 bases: TGCGCCAGCAGCTTGGATCGACAAGCGGATCACCAAGAGACCCAGTACTTC. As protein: CASSLDRQADHQETQYF.

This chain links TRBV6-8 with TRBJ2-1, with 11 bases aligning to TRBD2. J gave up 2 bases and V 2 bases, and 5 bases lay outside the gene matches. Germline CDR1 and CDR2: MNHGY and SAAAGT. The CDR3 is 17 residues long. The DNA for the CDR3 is TGTGCCAGCAGTTACCCAACTAGCGGGGGCACCTACAATGAGCAGTTCTTC. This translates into CASSYPTSGGTYNEQFF.

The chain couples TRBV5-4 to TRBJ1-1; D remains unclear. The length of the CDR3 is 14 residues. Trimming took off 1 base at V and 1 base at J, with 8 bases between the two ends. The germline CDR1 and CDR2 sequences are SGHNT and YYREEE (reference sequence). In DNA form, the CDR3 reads TGTGCCAGCAGCTTGTATGCGGGGAACACTGAAGCTTTCTTT. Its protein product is CASSLYAGNTEAFF.

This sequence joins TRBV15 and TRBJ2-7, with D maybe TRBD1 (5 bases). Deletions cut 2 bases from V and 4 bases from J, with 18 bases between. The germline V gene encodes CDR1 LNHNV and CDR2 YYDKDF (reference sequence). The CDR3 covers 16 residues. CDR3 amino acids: CATSRPRHGREYEQYF. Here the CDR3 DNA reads TGTGCCACCAGCAGACCTCGACATGGCAGGGAATACGAGCAGTACTTC.

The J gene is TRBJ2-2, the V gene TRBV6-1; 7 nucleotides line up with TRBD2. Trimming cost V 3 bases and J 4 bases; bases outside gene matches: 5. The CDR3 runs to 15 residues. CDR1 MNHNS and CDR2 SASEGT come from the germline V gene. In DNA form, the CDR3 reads TGTGCCAGCAGTGAGGCGGGGAGGGGCACCGGGGAGCTGTTTTTT. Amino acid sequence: CASSEAGRGTGELFF.

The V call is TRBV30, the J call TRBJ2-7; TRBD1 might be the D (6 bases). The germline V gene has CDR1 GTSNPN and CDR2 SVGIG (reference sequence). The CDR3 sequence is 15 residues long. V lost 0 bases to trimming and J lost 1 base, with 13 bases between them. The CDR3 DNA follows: TGTGCCTGGAGTGTACCGCGGACAGTTTCCTACGAGCAGTACTTC. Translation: CAWSVPRTVSYEQYF. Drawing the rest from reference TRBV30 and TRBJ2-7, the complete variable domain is SQTIHQWPATLVQPVGSPLSLECTVEGTSNPNLYWYRQAAGRGLQLLFYSVGIGQISSEVPQNLSASRPQDRQFILSSKKLLLSDSGFYLCAWSVPRTVSYEQYFGPGTRLTVT.

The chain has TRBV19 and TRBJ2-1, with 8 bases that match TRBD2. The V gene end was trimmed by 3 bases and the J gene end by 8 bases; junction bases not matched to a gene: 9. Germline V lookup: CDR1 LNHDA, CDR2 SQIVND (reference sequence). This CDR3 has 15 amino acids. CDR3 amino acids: CASSMPRGVEDEQFF. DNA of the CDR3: TGTGCCAGTAGTATGCCGCGGGGGGTTGAGGATGAGCAGTTCTTC.

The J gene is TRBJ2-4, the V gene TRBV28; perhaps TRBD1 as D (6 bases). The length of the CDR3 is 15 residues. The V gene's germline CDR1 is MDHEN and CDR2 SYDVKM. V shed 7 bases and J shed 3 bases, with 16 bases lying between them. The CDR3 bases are TGTGCCAGCACCGAGGCAGGGGTTGACAAAAACATTCAGTACTTC. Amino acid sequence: CASTEAGVDKNIQYF.

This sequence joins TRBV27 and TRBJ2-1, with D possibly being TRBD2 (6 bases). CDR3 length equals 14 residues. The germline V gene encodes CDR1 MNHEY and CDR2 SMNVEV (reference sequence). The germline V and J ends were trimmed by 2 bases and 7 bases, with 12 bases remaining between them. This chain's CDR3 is CASSLNGSGNEQFF. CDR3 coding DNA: TGTGCCAGCAGTTTAAACGGGAGTGGGAATGAGCAGTTCTTC.

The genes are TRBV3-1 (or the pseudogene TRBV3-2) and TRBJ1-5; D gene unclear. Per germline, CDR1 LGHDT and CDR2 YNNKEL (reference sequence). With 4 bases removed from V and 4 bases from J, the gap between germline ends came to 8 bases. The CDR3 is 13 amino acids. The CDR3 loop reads CASSPTRNQPQHF. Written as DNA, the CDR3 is TGTGCCAGCAGCCCCACCAGGAATCAGCCCCAGCATTTT.

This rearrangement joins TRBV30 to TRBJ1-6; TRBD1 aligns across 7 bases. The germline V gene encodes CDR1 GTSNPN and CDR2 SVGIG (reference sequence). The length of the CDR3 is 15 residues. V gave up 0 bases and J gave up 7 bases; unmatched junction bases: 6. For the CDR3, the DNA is TGTGCCTGGAGTGTACGGGGCAGGGGGAATTCACCCCTCCACTTT. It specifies CAWSVRGRGNSPLHF.

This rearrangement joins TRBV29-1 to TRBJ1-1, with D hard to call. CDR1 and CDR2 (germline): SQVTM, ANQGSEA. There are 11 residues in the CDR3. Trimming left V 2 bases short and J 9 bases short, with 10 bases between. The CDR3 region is CSVEWQEKAFF. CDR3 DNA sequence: TGCAGCGTTGAATGGCAGGAGAAAGCTTTCTTT.

CDR3: CASSWRSNTEAFF. CDR3 nucleotides: TGTGCCAGCAGTTGGCGCAGCAACACTGAAGCTTTCTTT. This chain links TRBV6-5 with TRBJ1-1; D remains ambiguous. Germline assignment: CDR1 MNHEY and CDR2 SVGAGI. This CDR3 has 13 residues. V gave up 4 bases and J gave up 2 bases, with 8 bases separating them.

Written as DNA, the CDR3 is TGTGCCAGCAGCCAAGATCTTGGCAGGGCAAGGGAGCAGTACTTC. Amino acid sequence: CASSQDLGRAREQYF. V gene TRBV14 combines with J gene TRBJ2-7; maybe TRBD1 (5 bases). The V and J ends lost 0 bases and 7 bases respectively, with 16 bases between them. The germline V gene encodes CDR1 SGHDN and CDR2 FVKESK. The CDR3 length is 15 residues.

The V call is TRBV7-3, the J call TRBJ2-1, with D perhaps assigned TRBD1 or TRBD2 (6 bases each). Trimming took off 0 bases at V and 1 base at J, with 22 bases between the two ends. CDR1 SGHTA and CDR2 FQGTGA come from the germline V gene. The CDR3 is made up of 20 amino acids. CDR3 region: CASSLTVGGRAGFSYNEQFF. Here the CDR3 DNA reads TGTGCCAGCAGCTTAACGGTTGGGGGCCGAGCGGGCTTTTCCTACAATGAGCAGTTCTTC.

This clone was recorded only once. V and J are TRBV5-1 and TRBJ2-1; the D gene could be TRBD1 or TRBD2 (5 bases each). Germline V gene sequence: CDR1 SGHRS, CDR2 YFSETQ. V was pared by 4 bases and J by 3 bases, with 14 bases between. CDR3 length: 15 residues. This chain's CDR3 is CASSARDPFYNEQFF. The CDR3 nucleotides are TGCGCCAGCAGCGCACGGGACCCCTTCTACAATGAGCAGTTCTTC.

The CDR3 loop is CASSYRQTNTEAFF. DNA for the CDR3: TGTGCCAGCAGTTACAGACAGACGAACACTGAAGCTTTCTTT. V is TRBV6-5 and J is TRBJ1-1, with D possibly matching TRBD1 (5 bases). The germline V gene has CDR1 MNHEY and CDR2 SVGAGI. This CDR3 region has 14 residues. The V end lost 2 bases, the J end lost 1 base, and 8 bases lay between the germline ends.

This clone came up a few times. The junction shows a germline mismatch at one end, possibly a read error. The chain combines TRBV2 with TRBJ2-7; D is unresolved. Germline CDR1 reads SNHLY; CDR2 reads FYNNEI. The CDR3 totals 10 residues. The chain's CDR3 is CASSEGTSTF. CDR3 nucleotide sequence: TGTGCCAGCAGTGAAGGGACCTCCACTTTC.

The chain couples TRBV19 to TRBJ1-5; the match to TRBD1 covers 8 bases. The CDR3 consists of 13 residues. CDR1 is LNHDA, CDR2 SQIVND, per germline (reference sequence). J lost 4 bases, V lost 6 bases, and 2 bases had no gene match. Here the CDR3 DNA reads TGTGCCAGTAGAACAGGGGGGAATCAGCCCCAGCATTTT. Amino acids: CASRTGGNQPQHF.

The chain's CDR3 is CASSSTSGRTVYEQYF. The CDR3, as DNA: TGTGCCAGCAGTTCGACTAGCGGGAGAACGGTATACGAGCAGTACTTC. V and J are TRBV27 and TRBJ2-7; 12 bases map to TRBD2. Germline CDR1 and CDR2: MNHEY and SMNVEV (reference sequence). Unmatched junction bases numbered 8, after V lost 4 bases and J lost 4 bases. The CDR3 spans 16 residues.

In DNA form, the CDR3 reads TGTGCCAGTAGTCCCCCGGGACTAGCGGGAGGGTACACCGGGGAGCTGTTTTTT. Encoded protein: CASSPPGLAGGYTGELFF. This sequence joins TRBV19 and TRBJ2-2; TRBD2 matches 16 bases. V gave up 5 bases and J gave up 3 bases; unmatched junction bases: 6. Germline CDR1 LNHDA, CDR2 SQIVND (reference sequence). This CDR3 has 18 residues.

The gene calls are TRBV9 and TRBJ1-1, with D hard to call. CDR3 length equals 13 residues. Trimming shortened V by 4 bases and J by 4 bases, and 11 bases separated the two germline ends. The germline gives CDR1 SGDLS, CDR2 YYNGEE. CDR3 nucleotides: TGTGCCAGCAGCCCCGCCTGGGGCACTGAAGCTTTCTTT. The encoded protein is CASSPAWGTEAFF. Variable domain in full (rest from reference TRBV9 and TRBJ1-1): DSGVTQTPKHLITATGQRVTLRCSPRSGDLSVYWYQQSLDQGLQFLIQYYNGEERAKGNILERFSAQQFPDLHSELNLSSLELGDSALYFCASSPAWGTEAFFGQGTRLTVV.